This T cell receptor (beta chain) was observed in a study of tumor-infiltrating lymphocytes in primary liver carcinoma. Study in general: The patients included men and women who were aged 30 to 69 years. Study-wide results and limits: Relative to blood, tumors carried a significantly larger fraction of the repertoire in their top 250 clones (p = 0.039).

Total RNA amounting to 500 ng was the source from which TCR beta cDNA was made with a constant-region primer. For TCR beta, libraries were produced by three nested multiplex PCR rounds using slightly modified ARM-PCR. TRBV1-TRBV30 forward primers paired with a C-beta reverse primer were used in the first two PCR rounds, which ran approximately 11 cycles each. MiXCR, run by TCRdb on the multiplex PCR reads, gives a single entry per CDR3 protein. This sample carries about 190,000 distinct CDR3 sequences, approximately 80% of them seen once, and the ten largest clones take roughly 18%. This CDR3 is 15 amino acids long. In germline, CDR1 is SQVTM, CDR2 ANQGSEA. The V end lost 7 bases, the J end lost 3 bases, and 16 bases lay between the germline ends. For each extraction, RNA and DNA were obtained together from about 21-30 mg of unsorted bulk tissue. This clonotype was recorded only once. Its antigen is unknown.

This chain links TRBV29-1 with TRBJ2-6; D perhaps matches TRBD2 (6 bases). This sequence originates from a man in his forties or fifties with primary liver carcinoma and hepatitis B virus infection. Specimen: tumor tissue from primary liver carcinoma. The CDR3 nucleotides are TGCAGCGGAGCCTGGGGGGACTTTGGGGCCAACGTCCTGACTTTC. It codes for CSGAWGDFGANVLTF.